The rows below give T cell receptor beta chains drawn from one sample of a study of blood T cells in healthy people across ages. TCRdb reanalysed the 5' RACE reads using MiXCR and keeps one entry per CDR3 protein. This sample has about a million distinct CDR3 sequences, with 51% found just once. Sequencing used blood. The source is an older woman in good health. Each CDR3 is given with its conserved first and last residue. The D gene is left open where the match is weak. Some rows have no size entry. The others give once, few or many, or a class for an expanded clone.

TRBV29-1	TRBJ2-2	-	few	CSVDLGNTGELFF	TGCAGCGTTGATTTAGGAAACACCGGGGAGCTGTTTTTT
TRBV30	TRBJ2-2	-	-	CAWSVRPGATGELFF	TGTGCCTGGAGTGTAAGGCCAGGGGCCACCGGGGAGCTGTTTTTT
TRBV6-5	TRBJ2-3	-	many	CASSYSWDVTDTQYF	TGTGCCAGCAGTTACTCATGGGACGTCACAGATACGCAGTATTTT
TRBV11-2	TRBJ2-1	TRBD2	-	CASSELAGANNEQFF	TGTGCCAGCAGCGAACTAGCGGGGGCTAACAATGAGCAGTTCTTC
TRBV20-1	TRBJ2-7	-	few	CSQLFQGGSYEQYF	TGCAGTCAACTTTTTCAGGGGGGATCCTACGAGCAGTACTTC
TRBV24-1	TRBJ1-4	-	-	CAILGGATNEKLFF	TGTGCCATCCTAGGAGGGGCGACTAATGAAAAACTGTTTTTT
TRBV4-2	TRBJ2-7	-	-	CASSQGGVSYEQYF	TGTGCCAGCAGCCAAGGTGGGGTCTCCTACGAGCAGTACTTC
TRBV7-2	TRBJ2-1	-	few	CASSLATGRYNEQFF	TGTGCCAGCAGCTTAGCGACAGGTCGTTACAATGAGCAGTTCTTC
TRBV4-1	TRBJ2-5	TRBD1	-	CVSSQEMVGTGTQETQYF	TGCGTCAGCAGCCAAGAGATGGTCGGGACAGGAACACAAGAGACCCAGTACTTC
TRBV29-1	TRBJ2-7	-	few	CSVEGGWSSYNEQYF	TGCAGCGTTGAAGGGGGGTGGAGCTCCTACAATGAGCAGTACTTC
TRBV12-3/TRBV12-4	TRBJ2-7	TRBD2	once	CASSFGTTNEQYF	TGTGCCAGCAGTTTTGGGACTACGAACGAGCAGTACTTC
TRBV7-9	TRBJ2-1	-	-	CASSPAGERRFF	TGTGCCAGCAGCCCAGCAGGGGAGCGTCGGTTCTTC
TRBV28	TRBJ2-7	-	-	CASSLRGRYRGPYEQYF	TGTGCCAGCAGTTTAAGAGGTCGGTATCGGGGCCCCTACGAGCAGTACTTC
TRBV4-1	TRBJ2-7	-	-	CASSQGIFYEQYF	TGCGCCAGCAGCCAAGGTATATTCTACGAGCAGTACTTC
TRBV6-2/TRBV6-3	TRBJ2-7	TRBD2	-	CASRNPSGGRYEQYF	TGTGCCAGCAGAAATCCTAGCGGAGGACGTTACGAGCAGTACTTC
TRBV28	TRBJ1-2	-	-	CASRGGSGYGYTF	TGTGCTAGCAGAGGGGGATCGGGCTATGGCTACACCTTC
TRBV7-3	TRBJ1-5	TRBD1	-	CASSLTLVGQVNPPQHF	TGTGCCAGCAGCTTAACCCTCGTGGGACAGGTAAATCCGCCCCAGCATTTT
TRBV29-1	TRBJ2-3	-	once	CSVQRIGRTDTQYF	TGCAGCGTCCAAAGGATTGGGAGAACAGATACGCAGTATTTT
TRBV3-1	TRBJ1-1	-	-	CATSPAGLNTEAFF	TGTGCCACCTCACCCGCAGGGCTGAACACTGAAGCTTTCTTT
TRBV20-1	TRBJ2-5	TRBD1	-	CSASARGYETQYF	TGCAGTGCTAGTGCCAGGGGGTACGAGACCCAGTACTTC
TRBV5-6	TRBJ2-3	TRBD2	few	CASSFIAGAVGTDTQYF	TGTGCCAGCAGCTTCATAGCGGGAGCGGTTGGCACAGATACGCAGTATTTT
TRBV27	TRBJ2-5	-	-	CASSFKDPPEFEQYF	TGTGCCAGCAGTTTTAAGGACCCTCCGGAGTTTGAGCAGTACTTC
TRBV15	TRBJ2-5	TRBD1	-	CATSRLDSGTVDQETQYF	TGTGCCACCAGCAGGCTCGATTCCGGGACAGTAGACCAAGAGACCCAGTACTTC
TRBV20-1	TRBJ2-5	-	-	CSAPKAEGPGEQYF	TGCAGTGCCCCAAAGGCGGAGGGCCCAGGGGAGCAGTACTTC
TRBV7-3	TRBJ2-1	TRBD2	-	CASSLAGGTDEQFF	TGTGCCAGCAGCTTAGCGGGAGGAACCGATGAGCAGTTCTTC
TRBV4-2	TRBJ2-7	TRBD2	-	CASRLQREGLYEQYF	TGTGCCAGCAGACTTCAGCGGGAGGGTTTGTACGAGCAGTACTTC
TRBV29-1	TRBJ2-7	-	-	CSVGAGWAPYEQYF	TGCAGCGTTGGGGCAGGGTGGGCCCCCTACGAGCAGTACTTC
TRBV29-1	TRBJ2-6	TRBD1	-	CSTRDREISGANVLTF	TGCAGCACCCGGGACAGGGAGATCTCTGGGGCCAACGTCCTGACTTTC
TRBV7-9	TRBJ2-7	-	few	CASSLGRTPTYEQYF	TGTGCCAGCAGCTTAGGCCGGACACCAACCTACGAGCAGTACTTC
TRBV7-2	TRBJ2-3	-	-	CASSLQQGDTQYF	TGTGCCAGCAGCCTCCAACAGGGAGATACGCAGTATTTT
TRBV9	TRBJ2-7	TRBD1	-	CASSVDGTGEDEQYF	TGTGCCAGCAGCGTAGATGGGACAGGGGAGGACGAGCAGTACTTC
TRBV10-2	TRBJ2-5	TRBD2	few	CATGTSGPQETQYF	TGCGCCACCGGGACTAGCGGGCCGCAAGAGACCCAGTACTTC
TRBV2	TRBJ2-4	-	-	CASWGTALAKNIQYF	TGTGCCAGCTGGGGGACCGCGTTAGCCAAAAACATTCAGTACTTC
TRBV7-9	TRBJ2-5	TRBD1	-	CASSPIPGQQETQYF	TGTGCCAGCAGTCCCATTCCGGGACAGCAAGAGACCCAGTACTTC
TRBV20-1	TRBJ1-2	TRBD1	-	CSALSDRAREGYTF	TGCAGTGCCCTCTCGGACAGGGCCAGGGAAGGCTACACCTTC
TRBV4-1	TRBJ2-7	-	few	CASSQEGFRITAYEQYF	TGCGCCAGCAGCCAAGAAGGGTTTCGGATAACGGCATACGAGCAGTACTTC
TRBV20-1	TRBJ2-5	TRBD2	many	CSARDYQRGSETQYF	TGCAGTGCTAGAGATTACCAGCGGGGCTCGGAGACCCAGTACTTC
TRBV27	TRBJ2-7	TRBD2	-	CASRGNWREGAYEQYF	TGTGCCAGTAGGGGGAATTGGCGGGAGGGAGCCTACGAGCAGTACTTC
TRBV20-1	TRBJ2-7	TRBD2	few	CSAPGLAGKYYEQYF	TGCAGTGCACCTGGACTAGCGGGAAAATACTACGAGCAGTACTTC
TRBV27	TRBJ2-5	TRBD1	few	CASRSGTGNGKHTQYF	TGTGCCAGCCGATCCGGGACAGGGAATGGGAAACACACCCAGTACTTC
TRBV28	TRBJ2-7	TRBD1	-	CASSSYRDSLYEQYF	TGTGCCAGCAGTTCGTACCGGGACAGTCTCTACGAGCAGTACTTC
TRBV6-2/TRBV6-3	TRBJ1-6	-	-	CASSSGTTANSPLHF	TGTGCCAGCAGCTCCGGGACAACTGCTAATTCACCCCTCCACTTT
TRBV10-3	TRBJ2-3	TRBD2	-	CAISASAGSGTDTQYF	TGTGCCATCAGTGCCTCAGCGGGAAGTGGCACAGATACGCAGTATTTT
TRBV7-9	TRBJ2-3	-	few	CASSLGYGTDTQYF	TGTGCCAGCAGCTTAGGCTACGGCACAGATACGCAGTATTTT
TRBV6-4	TRBJ1-5	-	-	CASSDISNQPQHF	TGTGCCAGCAGTGACATAAGCAATCAGCCCCAGCATTTT
TRBV5-4	TRBJ2-3	-	few	CASSSPTRGGCTQYF	TGTGCCAGCAGCTCCCCCACGAGGGGGGGGTGTACGCAGTATTTT
TRBV28	TRBJ1-4	-	-	CASSMTDIGEKLFF	TGTGCCAGCAGTATGACTGACATCGGTGAAAAACTGTTTTTT
TRBV15	TRBJ1-5	TRBD1	-	CATSFGTAYNQPQHF	TGTGCCACCAGCTTCGGGACAGCCTATAATCAGCCCCAGCATTTT
TRBV7-9	TRBJ1-1	TRBD1	-	CASKSDRGTEAFF	TGTGCCAGCAAAAGCGACAGGGGCACTGAAGCTTTCTTT
TRBV4-2	TRBJ2-7	TRBD2	few	CASSQGLTSGDSYEQYF	TGTGCCAGCAGCCAAGGACTGACTAGCGGTGACTCCTACGAGCAGTACTTC
TRBV7-6	TRBJ2-3	-	-	CASSQTGKFTDTQYF	TGTGCCAGCAGCCAAACTGGGAAGTTCACAGATACGCAGTATTTT
TRBV7-9	TRBJ2-5	-	-	CAPGRETQYF	TGTGCCCCAGGCCGAGAGACCCAGTACTTC
TRBV28	TRBJ2-1	-	few	CASSFGSRDFYNEQFF	TGTGCCAGCAGTTTTGGGTCGAGGGATTTTTACAATGAGCAGTTCTTC
TRBV12-3/TRBV12-4	TRBJ2-1	TRBD2	-	CASSPPWTSGKETQFF	TGTGCCAGCAGTCCCCCTTGGACTAGCGGGAAAGAGACCCAGTTCTTC
TRBV6-6	TRBJ2-7	-	few	CASSYVQGNRREQYF	TGTGCCAGCAGTTACGTCCAGGGGAATCGTCGCGAGCAGTACTTC
TRBV7-2	TRBJ2-1	TRBD2	few	CASVAGVEVNEQFF	TGTGCCAGCGTGGCGGGAGTAGAGGTCAATGAGCAGTTCTTC
TRBV5-1	TRBJ2-4	-	-	CASSTGEAKNIQYF	TGCGCCAGCAGCACGGGAGAGGCCAAAAACATTCAGTACTTC
TRBV14	TRBJ2-1	TRBD1	-	CASSQGPRGLYNEQFF	TGTGCCAGCAGCCAAGGTCCCAGGGGGCTCTACAATGAGCAGTTCTTC